This T cell receptor beta chain is drawn from a study of early T cells in non-severe SARS-CoV-2 infection. The CDR3 is 14 amino acids. Germline assignment: CDR1 MNHEY and CDR2 SVGEGT. Trimming left V 7 bases short and J 8 bases short, with 20 bases between. Unique molecular identifiers tagged individual cDNA molecules. TCRdb redid the calling of the 5' RACE reads with MiXCR, one entry per CDR3 protein. The sample includes some 54,000 distinct CDR3 sequences, 11% of them seen just once. This clonotype has a handful of counts. The source is an adult who was a healthcare worker with PCR-confirmed SARS-CoV-2 infection or an uninfected control (not recorded which). This sequence joins TRBV6-2 or TRBV6-3 and TRBJ1-2; D possibly corresponds to TRBD1 (6 bases). Sequenced material: whole blood. CDR3 sequence: CASNRLRGRGGYTF. The CDR3 nucleotides are TGTGCCAGCAATCGCCTTCGGGGGCGTGGCGGCTACACCTTC.